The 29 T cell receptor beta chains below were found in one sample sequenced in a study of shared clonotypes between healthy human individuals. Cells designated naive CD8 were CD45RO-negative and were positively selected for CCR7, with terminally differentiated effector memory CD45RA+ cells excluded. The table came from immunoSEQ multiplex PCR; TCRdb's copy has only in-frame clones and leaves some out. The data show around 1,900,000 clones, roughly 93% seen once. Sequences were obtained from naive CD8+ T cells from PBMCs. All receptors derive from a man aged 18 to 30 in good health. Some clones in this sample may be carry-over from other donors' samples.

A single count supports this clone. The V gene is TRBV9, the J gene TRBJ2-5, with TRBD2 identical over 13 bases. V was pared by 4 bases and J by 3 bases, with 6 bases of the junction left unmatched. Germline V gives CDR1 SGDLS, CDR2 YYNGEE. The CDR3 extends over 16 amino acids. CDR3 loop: CASSQGLAGWKETQYF. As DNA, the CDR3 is TGTGCCAGCAGCCAGGGACTAGCGGGATGGAAAGAGACCCAGTACTTC.

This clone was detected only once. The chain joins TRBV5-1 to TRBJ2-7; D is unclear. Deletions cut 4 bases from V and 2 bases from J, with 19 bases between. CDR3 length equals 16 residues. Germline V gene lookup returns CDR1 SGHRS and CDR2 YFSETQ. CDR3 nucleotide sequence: TGCGCCAGCAGCGCCGGCCGGGCGGAGAGTCCCTACGAGCAGTACTTC. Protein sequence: CASSAGRAESPYEQYF.

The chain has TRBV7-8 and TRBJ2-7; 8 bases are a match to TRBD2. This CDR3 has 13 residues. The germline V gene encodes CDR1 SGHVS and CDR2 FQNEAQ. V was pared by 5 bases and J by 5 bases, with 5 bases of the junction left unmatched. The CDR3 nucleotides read TGTGCCAGCAGCGCCGGGACTAGTAACGAGCAGTACTTC. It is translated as CASSAGTSNEQYF.

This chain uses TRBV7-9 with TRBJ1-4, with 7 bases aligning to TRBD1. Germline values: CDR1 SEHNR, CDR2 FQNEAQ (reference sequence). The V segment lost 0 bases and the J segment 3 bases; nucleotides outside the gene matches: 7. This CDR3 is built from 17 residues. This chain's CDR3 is CASSLALQGVSNEKLFF. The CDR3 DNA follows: TGTGCCAGCAGCTTAGCGCTCCAGGGGGTATCTAATGAAAAACTGTTTTTT.

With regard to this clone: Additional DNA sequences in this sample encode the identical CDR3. The CDR3 region is CASSLQGTYNEQFF. The DNA of the CDR3 is TGTGCCAGCAGTTTACAGGGGACCTACAATGAGCAGTTCTTC. V gene TRBV27 combines with J gene TRBJ2-1, with D tentatively TRBD1 (6 bases). In germline, CDR1 is MNHEY, CDR2 SMNVEV (reference sequence). V lost 2 bases, J lost 2 bases, and 7 bases lay in between. CDR3 size: 14 residues.

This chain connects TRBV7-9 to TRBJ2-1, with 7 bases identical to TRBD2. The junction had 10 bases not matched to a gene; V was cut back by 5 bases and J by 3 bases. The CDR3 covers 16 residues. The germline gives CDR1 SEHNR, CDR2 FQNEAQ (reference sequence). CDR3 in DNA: TGTGCCAGCAGCCCGACCACCGGGACTAACTACAATGAGCAGTTCTTC. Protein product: CASSPTTGTNYNEQFF.

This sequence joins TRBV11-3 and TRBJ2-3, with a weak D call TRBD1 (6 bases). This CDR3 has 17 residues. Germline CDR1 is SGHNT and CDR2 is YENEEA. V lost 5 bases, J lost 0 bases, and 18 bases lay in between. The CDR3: CASSGTTASFSTDTQYF. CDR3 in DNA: TGTGCCAGCAGCGGGACAACCGCCTCTTTTAGCACAGATACGCAGTATTTT.

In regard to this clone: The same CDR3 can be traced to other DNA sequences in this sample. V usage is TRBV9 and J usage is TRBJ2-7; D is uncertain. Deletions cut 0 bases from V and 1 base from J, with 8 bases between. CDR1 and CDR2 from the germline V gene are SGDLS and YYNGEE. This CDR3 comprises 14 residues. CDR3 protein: CASSVVPGSYEQYF. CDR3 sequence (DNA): TGTGCCAGCAGCGTAGTTCCGGGTTCCTACGAGCAGTACTTC.

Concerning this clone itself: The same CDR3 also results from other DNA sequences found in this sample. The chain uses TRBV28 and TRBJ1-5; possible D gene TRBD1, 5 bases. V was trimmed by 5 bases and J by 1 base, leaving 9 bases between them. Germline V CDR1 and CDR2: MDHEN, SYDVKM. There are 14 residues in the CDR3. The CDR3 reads CASSLGGSNQPQHF. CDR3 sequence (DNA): TGTGCCAGCAGTCTGGGGGGGAGCAATCAGCCCCAGCATTTT.

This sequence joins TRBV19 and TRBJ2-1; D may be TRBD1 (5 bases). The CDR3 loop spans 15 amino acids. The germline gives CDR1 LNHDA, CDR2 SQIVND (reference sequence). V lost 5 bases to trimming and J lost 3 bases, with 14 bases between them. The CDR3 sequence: CASSWSLQGYNEQFF. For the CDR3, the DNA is TGTGCCAGTAGTTGGTCGCTGCAGGGCTACAATGAGCAGTTCTTC. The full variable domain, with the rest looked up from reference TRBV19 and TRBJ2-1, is DGGITQSPKYLFRKEGQNVTLSCEQNLNHDAMYWYRQDPGQGLRLIYYSQIVNDFQKGDIAEGYSVSREKKESFPLTVTSAQKNPTAFYLCASSWSLQGYNEQFFGPGTRLTVL.

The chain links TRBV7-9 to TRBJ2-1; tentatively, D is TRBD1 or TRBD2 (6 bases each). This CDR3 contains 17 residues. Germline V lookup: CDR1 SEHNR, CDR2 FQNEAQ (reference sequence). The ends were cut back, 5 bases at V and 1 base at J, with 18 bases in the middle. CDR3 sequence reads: CASSGRDTVNSYNEQFF. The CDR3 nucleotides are TGTGCCAGCAGCGGGCGGGACACAGTGAATTCCTACAATGAGCAGTTCTTC.

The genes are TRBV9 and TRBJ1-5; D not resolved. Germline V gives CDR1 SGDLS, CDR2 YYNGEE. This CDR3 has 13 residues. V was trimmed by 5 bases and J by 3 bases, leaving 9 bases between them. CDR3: CASSRSDNQPQHF. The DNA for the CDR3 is TGTGCCAGCAGTCGATCAGACAATCAGCCCCAGCATTTT.

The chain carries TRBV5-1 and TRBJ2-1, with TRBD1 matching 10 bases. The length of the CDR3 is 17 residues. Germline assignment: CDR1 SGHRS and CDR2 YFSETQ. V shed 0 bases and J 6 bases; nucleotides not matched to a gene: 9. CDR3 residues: CASSLARQGALGNEQFF. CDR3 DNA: TGCGCCAGCAGCTTGGCTCGACAGGGGGCGCTTGGCAATGAGCAGTTCTTC.

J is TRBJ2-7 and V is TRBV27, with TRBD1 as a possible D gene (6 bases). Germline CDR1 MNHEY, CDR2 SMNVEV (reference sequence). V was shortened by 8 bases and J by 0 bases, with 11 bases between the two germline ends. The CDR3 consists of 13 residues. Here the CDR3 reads CASGGLSSYEQYF. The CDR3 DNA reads TGTGCCAGCGGGGGCCTTAGCTCCTACGAGCAGTACTTC.

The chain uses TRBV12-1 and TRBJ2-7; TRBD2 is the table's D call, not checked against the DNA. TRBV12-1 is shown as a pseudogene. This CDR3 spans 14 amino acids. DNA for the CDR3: TGTGCCAGCAGCTCCATTCGGAGCTCCTACGAGCAGTACTTC. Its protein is CASSSIRSSYEQYF.

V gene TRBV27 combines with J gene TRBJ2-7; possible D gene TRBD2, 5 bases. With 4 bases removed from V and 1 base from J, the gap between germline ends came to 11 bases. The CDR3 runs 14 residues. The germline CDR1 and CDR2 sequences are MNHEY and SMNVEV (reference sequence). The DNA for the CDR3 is TGTGCCAGCAGTTGGGGAGCGGAATCCTACGAGCAGTACTTC. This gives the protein CASSWGAESYEQYF.

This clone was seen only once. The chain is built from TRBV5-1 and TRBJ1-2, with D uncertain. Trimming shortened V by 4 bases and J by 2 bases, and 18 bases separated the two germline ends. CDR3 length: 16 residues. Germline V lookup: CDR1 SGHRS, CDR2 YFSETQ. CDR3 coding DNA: TGCGCCAGCAGCCGGATCACAGCGACCAACAACTATGGCTACACCTTC. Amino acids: CASSRITATNNYGYTF.

The CDR3 DNA is TGTGCCAGCAGTTACAATAACATCTACAATGAGCAGTTCTTC. It yields the protein CASSYNNIYNEQFF. The chain has TRBV6-5 and TRBJ2-1, with unresolved D. This CDR3 is 14 amino acids long. Germline loops: CDR1 MNHEY, CDR2 SVGAGI. Trimming pared 2 bases from V and 3 bases from J, leaving 8 bases between.

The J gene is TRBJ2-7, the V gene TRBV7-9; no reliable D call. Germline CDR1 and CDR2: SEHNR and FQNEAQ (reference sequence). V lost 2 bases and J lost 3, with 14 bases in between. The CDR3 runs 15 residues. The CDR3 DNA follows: TGTGCCAGCAGCTTATCCCCGTCTATGAACTACGAGCAGTACTTC. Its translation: CASSLSPSMNYEQYF.

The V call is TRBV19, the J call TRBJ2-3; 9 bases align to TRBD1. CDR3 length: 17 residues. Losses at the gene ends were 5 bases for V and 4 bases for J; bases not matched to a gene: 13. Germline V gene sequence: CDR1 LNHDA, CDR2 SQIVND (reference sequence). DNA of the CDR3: TGTGCCAGTAGTCCTTTCCTGGGACAGGGTAGCGCAGATACGCAGTATTTT. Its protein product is CASSPFLGQGSADTQYF.

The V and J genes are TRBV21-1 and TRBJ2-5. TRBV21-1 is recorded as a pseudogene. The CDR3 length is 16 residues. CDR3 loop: CASSVGGHITFETQYF. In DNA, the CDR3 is TGTGCCAGCAGCGTGGGGGGACATATAACGTTCGAGACCCAGTACTTC.

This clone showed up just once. The CDR3 protein is CASGSLLAGVITGELFF. The CDR3 DNA is TGTGCTAGTGGTTCGCTCTTAGCGGGAGTTATCACCGGGGAGCTGTTTTTT. This chain connects TRBV12-5 to TRBJ2-2; 9 bases fit TRBD2. This CDR3 is built from 17 residues. V shed 4 bases, J shed 4 bases, and the junction held 10 bases outside the gene matches. The germline V gene has CDR1 LGHNT and CDR2 FRNRAP. The entire variable domain, with the rest obtained from reference TRBV12-5 and TRBJ2-2, is as follows: DARVTQTPRHKVTEMGQEVTMRCQPILGHNTVFWYRQTMMQGLELLAYFRNRAPLDDSGMPKDRFSAEMPDATLATLKIQPSEPRDSAVYFCASGSLLAGVITGELFFGEGSRLTVL.

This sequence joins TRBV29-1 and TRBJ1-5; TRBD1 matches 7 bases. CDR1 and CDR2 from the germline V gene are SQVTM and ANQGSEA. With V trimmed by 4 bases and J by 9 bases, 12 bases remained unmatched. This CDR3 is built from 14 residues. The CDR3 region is CSVVTGAAGGPQHF. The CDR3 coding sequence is TGCAGCGTTGTTACAGGGGCCGCGGGCGGGCCCCAGCATTTT.

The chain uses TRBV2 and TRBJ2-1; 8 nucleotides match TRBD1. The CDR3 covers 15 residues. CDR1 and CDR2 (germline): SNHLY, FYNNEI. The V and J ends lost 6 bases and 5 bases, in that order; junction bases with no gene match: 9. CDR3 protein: CASSGPGQANNEQFF. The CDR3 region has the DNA TGTGCCAGCAGCGGCCCGGGACAGGCTAACAATGAGCAGTTCTTC.

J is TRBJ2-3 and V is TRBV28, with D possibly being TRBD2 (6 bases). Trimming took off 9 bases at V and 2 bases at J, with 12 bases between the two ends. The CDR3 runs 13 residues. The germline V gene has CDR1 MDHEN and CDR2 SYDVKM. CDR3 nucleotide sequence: TGTGCCAGTTGCGCGGGGAACACAGATACGCAGTATTTT. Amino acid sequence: CASCAGNTDTQYF.

The CDR3 DNA sequence: TGTGCCAGCAGCGTGCGGACTACTCATAACACCGGGGAGCTGTTTTTT. This codes for CASSVRTTHNTGELFF. V is TRBV9 and J is TRBJ2-2; perhaps TRBD2 as D (6 bases). Per the germline V gene, CDR1 is SGDLS and CDR2 is YYNGEE. The CDR3 spans 16 residues. V was pared by 2 bases and J by 2 bases, with 13 bases between.

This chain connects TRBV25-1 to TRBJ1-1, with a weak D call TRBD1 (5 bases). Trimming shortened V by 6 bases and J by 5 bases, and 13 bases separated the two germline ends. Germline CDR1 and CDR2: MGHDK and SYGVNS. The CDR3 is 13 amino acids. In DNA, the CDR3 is TGTGCCAGCAGCCGAGGGGCCGCTACTGAAGCTTTCTTT. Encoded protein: CASSRGAATEAFF.

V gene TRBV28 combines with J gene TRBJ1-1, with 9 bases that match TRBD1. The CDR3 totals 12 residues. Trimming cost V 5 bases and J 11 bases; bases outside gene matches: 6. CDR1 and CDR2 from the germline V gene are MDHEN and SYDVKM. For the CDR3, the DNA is TGTGCCAGCAGTATCGACAGGGGGAGGGCTTTCTTT. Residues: CASSIDRGRAFF.

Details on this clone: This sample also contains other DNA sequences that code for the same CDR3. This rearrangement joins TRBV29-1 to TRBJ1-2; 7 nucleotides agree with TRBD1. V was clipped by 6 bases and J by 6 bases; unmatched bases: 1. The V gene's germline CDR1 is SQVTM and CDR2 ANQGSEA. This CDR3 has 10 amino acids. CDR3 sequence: CSVTGDGYTF. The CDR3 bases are TGCAGCGTAACAGGGGATGGCTACACCTTC.